One and the same sample provided the 9 T cell receptor beta chains below, sequenced in a study of early T cells in non-severe SARS-CoV-2 infection. Using its own MiXCR run on the 5' RACE reads, TCRdb lists one record per CDR3 protein. The repertoire includes 98,000 or so distinct CDR3 sequences, more than 9.5% of them detected once, and around 5.1% sits in the top ten. Sequencing used whole blood. The source is an adult who was a healthcare worker with PCR-confirmed SARS-CoV-2 infection or an uninfected control (not recorded which).

The chain has TRBV20-1 and TRBJ2-2; 12 nucleotides match TRBD2. V gave up 1 base and J gave up 7 bases; unmatched junction bases: 13. CDR3 length equals 18 residues. The germline V gene encodes CDR1 DFQATT and CDR2 SNEGSKA (reference sequence). The CDR3 is CSARAPGASGRAGGELFF. DNA for the CDR3: TGCAGTGCTAGAGCCCCGGGGGCTAGCGGGAGGGCCGGCGGGGAGCTGTTTTTT.

This clonotype occurred many times. V usage is TRBV20-1 and J usage is TRBJ1-2; weak D call: TRBD1 (6 bases). CDR1 is DFQATT, CDR2 SNEGSKA, per germline (reference sequence). This CDR3 contains 17 residues. V lost 1 base and J lost 5, with 23 bases in between. Here the CDR3 DNA reads TGCAGTGCTAGAGGCGGGGGGCGAACGGGGACCCGTTATGGCTACACCTTC. It encodes CSARGGGRTGTRYGYTF.

This clonotype turned up a few times. V is TRBV19 and J is TRBJ1-6; D is undetermined. The CDR3 is 13 residues long. V was trimmed by 9 bases and J by 8 bases, leaving 14 bases between them. Germline V gene lookup returns CDR1 LNHDA and CDR2 SQIVND (reference sequence). Here the CDR3 reads CASRPELYSPLHF. CDR3 sequence (DNA): TGTGCCAGCCGCCCGGAACTCTATTCACCCCTCCACTTT.

Many counts were recorded for this clonotype. The chain uses TRBV7-2 and TRBJ2-7; 13 positions agree with TRBD2. The germline V gene encodes CDR1 SGHTA and CDR2 FQGNSA. This CDR3 contains 18 residues. V was clipped by 0 bases and J by 3 bases; unmatched bases: 8. CDR3 in amino acids: CASSLAPGLAGEHYEQYF. As DNA, the CDR3 is TGTGCCAGCAGCTTAGCTCCTGGACTAGCGGGGGAACACTACGAGCAGTACTTC. Combining the CDR3 with reference TRBV7-2 and TRBJ2-7 gives the whole variable domain GAGVSQSPSNKVTEKGKDVELRCDPISGHTALYWYRQSLGQGLEFLIYFQGNSAPDKSGLPSDRFSAERTGGSVSTLTIQRTQQEDSAVYLCASSLAPGLAGEHYEQYFGPGTRLTVT.

This clonotype has at least ten counts. The CDR3 nucleotides are TGTGCCAGTAGTTCCGGTCCAGGGGGCAAGTATGGCTACACCTTC. It yields the protein CASSSGPGGKYGYTF. This chain uses TRBV19 with TRBJ1-2, with TRBD1 identical over 8 bases. The CDR3 totals 15 residues. Germline CDR1 is LNHDA and CDR2 is SQIVND (reference sequence). V shed 5 bases, J shed 5 bases, and the junction held 10 bases outside the gene matches.

The chain uses TRBV5-4 and TRBJ2-7, with 13 bases aligning to TRBD2. This CDR3 region has 14 residues. V dropped 4 bases and J dropped 6; count of bases not matched to a gene: 4. The V gene's germline CDR1 is SGHNT and CDR2 YYREEE (reference sequence). The CDR3 coding sequence is TGTGCCAGCAGCCCACTAGCGGGAGGGCGCGAGCAGTACTTC. It is translated as CASSPLAGGREQYF.

The chain uses TRBV7-9 and TRBJ1-5; the match to TRBD1 covers 8 bases. CDR3 length equals 16 residues. Germline CDR1 reads SEHNR; CDR2 reads FQNEAQ (reference sequence). V shed 5 bases and J 2 bases; nucleotides not matched to a gene: 8. The CDR3 DNA reads as TGTGCCAGCAGCCCGGGACAGGCGTTTGGCAATCAGCCCCAGCATTTT. It yields the protein CASSPGQAFGNQPQHF. Variable domain in full (rest from reference TRBV7-9 and TRBJ1-5): DTGVSQNPRHKITKRGQNVTFRCDPISEHNRLYWYRQTLGQGPEFLTYFQNEAQLEKSRLLSDRFSAERPKGSFSTLEIQRTEQGDSAMYLCASSPGQAFGNQPQHFGDGTRLSIL.

This clonotype is medium-sized (0.01 to 0.1%) by share. This chain uses TRBV4-1 with TRBJ1-5; D unclear. Trimming left V 1 base short and J 4 bases short, with 11 bases between. Germline-derived CDR1 and CDR2 are MGHRA and YSYEKL. The length of the CDR3 is 15 residues. As DNA, the CDR3 is TGCGCCAGCAGCCAAGTCTTAACAAGTAATCAGCCCCAGCATTTT. This codes for CASSQVLTSNQPQHF.

This clonotype was seen ten or more times. V is TRBV6-2 or TRBV6-3 and J is TRBJ2-1, with D possibly matching TRBD2 (5 bases). The CDR3 covers 15 residues. V lost 6 bases to trimming and J lost 0 bases, with 12 bases between them. The germline V gene encodes CDR1 MNHEY and CDR2 SVGEGT. CDR3 coding DNA: TGTGCCAGCAGCCCGCCGGGGAGCTCCTACAATGAGCAGTTCTTC. Residues: CASSPPGSSYNEQFF.